A selection of T cell receptor beta chains follows, all from one sample in a study of CD8+CD57+ T cells in acquired aplastic anemia. In TCRdb, the reads were re-called with MiXCR into one record per CDR3 protein. Seen here are approximately 59,000 distinct CDR3 sequences, approximately 50% observed once, and the top ten hold 15% to 20%. The sample comprised sorted CD4+, CD8+, or CD8+CD57+ T cells (not recorded which) from PBMCs. The receptors stem from a human donor with aplastic anemia. The CDR3 runs from the conserved cysteine through the conserved F or W. D genes are given only for firm matches. The size of a clone is reported for some rows only, either as once, few or many, or as a class for expanded clones.

TRBV5-5	TRBD1	TRBJ1-2	-	CASSLIGTGVHGYTF	TGTGCCAGCAGCTTGATCGGGACAGGGGTCCATGGCTACACCTTC
TRBV7-9	TRBD1	TRBJ1-4	many	CASSSGQENEKLFF	TGTGCCAGCAGCTCCGGACAGGAAAATGAAAAACTGTTTTTT
TRBV5-5	-	TRBJ2-5	-	CASSLGRPDWGETQYF	TGTGCCAGCAGCTTGGGTAGACCCGACTGGGGGGAGACCCAGTACTTC
TRBV6-1	-	TRBJ1-5	-	CASSERTDRGQPQHF	TGTGCCAGCAGTGAAAGGACAGATAGGGGTCAGCCCCAGCATTTT
TRBV2	-	TRBJ1-2	-	CATKGDGINYGYTF	TGTGCCACCAAGGGGGACGGTATCAACTATGGCTACACCTTC
TRBV20-1	TRBD2	TRBJ2-1	many	CSAWERGTRNEQFF	TGCAGTGCGTGGGAGCGGGGGACGAGGAATGAGCAGTTCTTC
TRBV25-1	TRBD1	TRBJ1-2	once	CASSGRDRGVYGYTF	TGTGCCAGCAGTGGACGGGACAGGGGGGTCTATGGCTACACCTTC
TRBV29-1	-	TRBJ1-2	-	CSVEEGYGYTF	TGCAGCGTTGAAGAGGGTTATGGCTACACCTTC
TRBV5-6	TRBD1	TRBJ1-6	many	CASSLWDSNNSPLHF	TGTGCCAGCAGCTTGTGGGACAGCAATAATTCACCCCTCCACTTT
TRBV2	TRBD1	TRBJ2-1	many	CASRNGQGRNSYNEQFF	TGTGCCAGCAGGAATGGACAGGGGAGAAACTCCTACAATGAGCAGTTCTTC
TRBV7-8	-	TRBJ2-7	-	CASSSPSRETYEQYF	TGTGCCAGCAGCTCGCCTAGCCGGGAGACCTACGAGCAGTACTTC